One and the same sample provided the 18 T cell receptor beta chains below, sequenced in a study of beta chain features in type 1 diabetes. Reverse transcription of all isolated RNA meant that expressed TCRB transcripts were sequenced. Repertoires were generated with immunoSEQ multiplex PCR, while TCRdb's copy carries only in-frame clones and drops some. The sample consists of approximately 400,000 clones, around 16% of them appearing once. The sample comprised naive CD4+ T cells from blood. The receptors stem from a woman aged 18-29 years in good health.

This clone occurred a few times. The V call is TRBV28, the J call TRBJ2-5; 13 positions match TRBD2. Germline-derived CDR1 and CDR2 are MDHEN and SYDVKM. There are 15 residues in the CDR3. Trimming cost V 3 bases and J 3 bases; bases outside gene matches: 1. CDR3 sequence reads: CASSLGTSGKETQYF. CDR3 nucleotides: TGTGCCAGCAGTTTGGGGACTAGCGGGAAAGAGACCCAGTACTTC.

This clone was seen a few times. The same CDR3 is also encoded by other DNA sequences in this sample. The chain employs TRBV5-1 and TRBJ1-1; weak D call: TRBD1 (6 bases). CDR3 length: 14 amino acids. Trimming took 4 bases from V and 0 from J, leaving 10 bases between them. The germline V gene encodes CDR1 SGHRS and CDR2 YFSETQ. The CDR3 DNA follows: TGCGCCAGCAGCGGAGGACAGATGAACACTGAAGCTTTCTTT. Amino acids: CASSGGQMNTEAFF.

The chain recombines TRBV7-2 with TRBJ2-1, with a weak D call TRBD1 (6 bases). This CDR3 is 17 amino acids long. Germline V gene sequence: CDR1 SGHTA, CDR2 FQGNSA. V was cut by 4 bases and J by 8 bases, with 24 bases left in between. CDR3 sequence: CASSSQGSNLLGYEQFF. The CDR3 DNA sequence: TGTGCCAGCAGCTCACAGGGTTCGAACCTTCTAGGGTATGAGCAGTTCTTC.

The chain joins TRBV9 to TRBJ2-5; D is undetermined. CDR1 and CDR2 from the germline V gene are SGDLS and YYNGEE. The CDR3 totals 12 residues. With 0 bases removed from V and 4 bases from J, the gap between germline ends came to 4 bases. In DNA form, the CDR3 reads TGTGCCAGCAGCGTAGATCGAGAGACCCAGTACTTC. Its translation: CASSVDRETQYF.

This clone was counted only a few times. V gene TRBV7-9 combines with J gene TRBJ2-7, with 11 bases aligning to TRBD2. From germline, CDR1 is SEHNR and CDR2 FQNEAQ (reference sequence). The CDR3 is 18 amino acids. V was pared by 3 bases and J by 0 bases, with 10 bases of the junction left unmatched. CDR3 nucleotide sequence: TGTGCCAGCAGCTTCGCGGGACTAGCGGCCCCGAGCTCCTACGAGCAGTACTTC. It encodes CASSFAGLAAPSSYEQYF.

This clone appeared a few times. This chain's CDR3 is CASSPVPGTEAFF. DNA of the CDR3: TGTGCCAGCAGCCCAGTCCCAGGAACTGAAGCTTTCTTT. V and J are TRBV14 and TRBJ1-1; D not resolved. V shed 4 bases and J shed 5 bases, with 11 bases lying between them. The CDR3 is 13 residues long. CDR1 and CDR2 from the germline V gene are SGHDN and FVKESK.

The chain links TRBV7-2 to TRBJ2-5; 9 bases agree with TRBD2. The germline CDR1 and CDR2 sequences are SGHTA and FQGNSA. The CDR3 covers 18 residues. With 5 bases clipped from V and 4 bases from J, the junction kept 17 bases outside the gene matches. The CDR3 nucleotides are TGTGCCAGCAGCCTCCTGATCGGGGTAGCGGGAGTAGGAGAGACCCAGTACTTC. Its protein product is CASSLLIGVAGVGETQYF.

This clone turned up a few times. The chain employs TRBV4-2 and TRBJ2-6; D perhaps matches TRBD1 (6 bases). CDR1 is LGHNA, CDR2 YNFKEQ, per germline. V was clipped by 1 base and J by 0 bases, with 13 bases between them. The CDR3 is 18 residues long. CDR3 sequence reads: CASSQGAGDPSGANVLTF. CDR3 nucleotide sequence: TGTGCCAGCAGCCAAGGGGCAGGGGACCCCTCTGGGGCCAACGTCCTGACTTTC.

This clone was seen a handful of times. The chain recombines TRBV27 with TRBJ1-1; D uncertain. This CDR3 contains 13 residues. Trimming pared 5 bases from V and 0 bases from J, leaving 7 bases between. Germline V gives CDR1 MNHEY, CDR2 SMNVEV (reference sequence). This chain's CDR3 is CASSAYMNTEAFF. DNA of the CDR3: TGTGCCAGCAGTGCCTATATGAACACTGAAGCTTTCTTT.

The gene calls are TRBV9 and TRBJ2-6, with D uncertain. Looked up from germline, CDR1 is SGDLS and CDR2 is YYNGEE. Trimming cost V 1 base and J 0 bases, with 14 bases left between them. The CDR3 consists of 18 residues. In DNA, the CDR3 is TGTGCCAGCAGCGTATCGGCGGTTGGAAGCTCTGGGGCCAACGTCCTGACTTTC. Protein sequence: CASSVSAVGSSGANVLTF.

The table lists this clone with a few counts. The rearrangement links TRBV19 to TRBJ2-3; TRBD1 aligns across 9 bases. V dropped 5 bases and J dropped 6; count of bases not matched to a gene: 15. The CDR3 spans 17 residues. CDR1 LNHDA and CDR2 SQIVND come from the germline V gene (reference sequence). CDR3 residues: CASSPLPGQGDWDTQYF. The CDR3 DNA reads TGTGCCAGTAGTCCCCTCCCGGGACAGGGCGACTGGGATACGCAGTATTTT.

This clone was observed a few times. The chain joins TRBV10-3 to TRBJ2-1, with 11 bases matching TRBD2. Germline-derived CDR1 and CDR2 are ENHRY and SYGVKD. This CDR3 comprises 16 residues. The V segment lost 3 bases and the J segment 1 base; nucleotides outside the gene matches: 2. The CDR3 loop is CAISETSGSSYNEQFF. The CDR3 coding sequence is TGTGCCATCAGTGAAACTAGCGGGAGTTCCTACAATGAGCAGTTCTTC.

This clone was seen only a few times. The V and J genes are TRBV30 and TRBJ2-7, with 9 bases fitting TRBD1. Losses at the gene ends were 2 bases for V and 5 bases for J; bases not matched to a gene: 10. This CDR3 contains 15 residues. The germline V gene has CDR1 GTSNPN and CDR2 SVGIG (reference sequence). CDR3 region: CAWSPRTGVSDEQYF. CDR3 bases: TGTGCCTGGAGTCCCCGGACAGGGGTTTCGGACGAGCAGTACTTC.

The chain carries TRBV7-2 and TRBJ2-2, with 7 positions matching TRBD2. CDR3 length: 15 residues. Germline CDR1 is SGHTA and CDR2 is FQGNSA. The ends lost 7 bases at V and 4 bases at J; junction bases unmatched: 9. The CDR3 spells CASTTVAGVTGELFF. The CDR3 DNA is TGTGCCAGCACCACCGTTGCGGGAGTCACCGGGGAGCTGTTTTTT. Complete variable domain (other parts from reference TRBV7-2 and TRBJ2-2): GAGVSQSPSNKVTEKGKDVELRCDPISGHTALYWYRQSLGQGLEFLIYFQGNSAPDKSGLPSDRFSAERTGGSVSTLTIQRTQQEDSAVYLCASTTVAGVTGELFFGEGSRLTVL.

This clone was observed a handful of times. V usage is TRBV15 and J usage is TRBJ2-3; TRBD2 matches at 8 bases. The CDR3 runs to 14 residues. Per germline, CDR1 LNHNV and CDR2 YYDKDF (reference sequence). The V gene end was trimmed by 3 bases and the J gene end by 4 bases; junction bases not matched to a gene: 3. The CDR3 coding sequence is TGTGCCACCAGCAGGAGCGGGAGCTCAGATACGCAGTATTTT. Protein product: CATSRSGSSDTQYF. The full variable domain, its missing parts supplied by reference TRBV15 and TRBJ2-3, is DAMVIQNPRYQVTQFGKPVTLSCSQTLNHNVMYWYQQKSSQAPKLLFHYYDKDFNNEADTPDNFQSRRPNTSFCFLDIRSPGLGDTAMYLCATSRSGSSDTQYFGPGTRLTVL.

V is TRBV6-5 and J is TRBJ2-5; 7 bases align to TRBD1. Germline CDR1 is MNHEY and CDR2 is SVGAGI. The CDR3 spans 15 residues. The trim removed 0 bases at V and 4 bases at J, leaving 5 bases unmatched. The CDR3 DNA reads TGTGCCAGCAGTTACTCGAGGGACAGAGGAGAGACCCAGTACTTC. It translates to CASSYSRDRGETQYF.

This chain uses TRBV7-3 with TRBJ2-7, with 10 bases matching TRBD1. Germline CDR1 and CDR2: SGHTA and FQGTGA. The junction had 1 base not matched to a gene; V was cut back by 2 bases and J by 3 bases. The CDR3 extends over 14 amino acids. In DNA form, the CDR3 reads TGTGCCAGCAGCTTAGGACAGGGGGTCTACGAGCAGTACTTC. It translates to CASSLGQGVYEQYF.

This chain links TRBV2 with TRBJ2-1; TRBD2 matches at 10 bases. The CDR3 has 14 amino acids. V shed 7 bases and J 6 bases; nucleotides not matched to a gene: 6. From germline, CDR1 is SNHLY and CDR2 FYNNEI. The CDR3 region is CASIGRLAGNEQFF. The CDR3 DNA reads as TGTGCCAGCATTGGGAGACTAGCGGGCAATGAGCAGTTCTTC. Based on the CDR3 plus reference TRBV2 and TRBJ2-1, the full variable domain is EPEVTQTPSHQVTQMGQEVILRCVPISNHLYFYWYRQILGQKVEFLVSFYNNEISEKSEIFDDQFSVERPDGSNFTLKIRSTKLEDSAMYFCASIGRLAGNEQFFGPGTRLTVL.